These 26 T cell receptor beta chains share one sample of origin, sequenced in a study of blood T cell repertoires in COVID-19. Produced via immunoSEQ multiplex PCR; TCRdb's table is partial and in-frame only. The profile shows around 400,000 clones, roughly four fifths of them singletons. Sequencing was done on a sample of PBMCs or T cells enriched from blood (not recorded which). These receptors were collected from a woman aged 50 to 65 who had recovered from COVID-19.

The chain recombines TRBV5-1 with TRBJ1-2; D is possibly TRBD1 (6 bases). Germline assignment: CDR1 SGHRS and CDR2 YFSETQ. Between the trimmed V and J ends, which lost 5 bases and 5 bases, there was a span of 10 bases. The CDR3 is 12 amino acids. The CDR3 nucleotides are TGCGCCAGCAGTGGGACAAAGTATGGCTACACCTTC. Its translation is CASSGTKYGYTF.

This clone came up a few times. This sequence joins TRBV5-1 and TRBJ1-2; 7 bases fit TRBD1. The CDR3 consists of 15 residues. J gave up 7 bases and V 2 bases, and 11 bases lay outside the gene matches. Germline values: CDR1 SGHRS, CDR2 YFSETQ. CDR3 in DNA: TGCGCCAGCAGCTTACTGGGGGGCACAGGGGTTGGCTACACCTTC. This gives the protein CASSLLGGTGVGYTF.

This chain uses TRBV5-1 with TRBJ1-2; 7 bases map to TRBD1. Germline CDR1 is SGHRS and CDR2 is YFSETQ. Trimming cost V 4 bases and J 5 bases; bases outside gene matches: 2. CDR3 length: 12 amino acids. Here the CDR3 reads CASSAGGYGYTF. The CDR3 DNA follows: TGCGCCAGCAGCGCAGGGGGGTATGGCTACACCTTC.

The rearrangement links TRBV13 to TRBJ1-2; 8 nucleotides line up with TRBD1. V lost 1 base and J lost 4; bases outside the gene matches: 8. There are 16 residues in the CDR3. In germline, CDR1 is PRHDT, CDR2 FYEKMQ (reference sequence). Here the CDR3 reads CASSLVRSGGLYGYTF. The CDR3 DNA reads as TGTGCCAGCAGCTTAGTTCGTTCAGGGGGCCTCTATGGCTACACCTTC.

The DNA of the CDR3 is TGTGCCAGCAGTGAATGGGGGGGGCTTTCACCCCTCCACTTT. Translation: CASSEWGGLSPLHF. The chain joins TRBV25-1 to TRBJ1-6; D is possibly TRBD1 (6 bases). V was trimmed by 1 base and J by 9 bases, leaving 10 bases between them. This CDR3 is built from 14 residues. Germline V gives CDR1 MGHDK, CDR2 SYGVNS. The variable domain in full, with the rest retrieved from reference TRBV25-1 and TRBJ1-6, is EADIYQTPRYLVIGTGKKITLECSQTMGHDKMYWYQQDPGMELHLIHYSYGVNSTEKGDLSSESTVSRIRTEHFPLTLESARPSHTSQYLCASSEWGGLSPLHFGNGTRLTVT.

This clone was detected once. This chain's CDR3 is CAISPDKNQPQHF. The CDR3 DNA reads as TGTGCCATCAGTCCGGACAAGAATCAGCCCCAGCATTTT. The rearrangement links TRBV10-3 to TRBJ1-5, with a weak D call TRBD1 (5 bases). CDR1 and CDR2 from the germline V gene are ENHRY and SYGVKD. The V end lost 5 bases, the J end lost 4 bases, and 9 bases lay between the germline ends. CDR3 length equals 13 residues.

The chain has TRBV25-1 and TRBJ1-3; unclear D gene. CDR1 and CDR2 from the germline V gene are MGHDK and SYGVNS. The V gene lost 4 bases and the J gene lost 0 bases, with 16 bases spanning the gap. The CDR3 extends over 17 amino acids. The CDR3 loop is CASSVFSELSSGNTIYF. The CDR3 nucleotides are TGTGCCAGCAGTGTTTTCTCCGAGCTTTCCTCTGGAAACACCATATATTTT. Full variable domain (remainder filled in from reference TRBV25-1 and TRBJ1-3): EADIYQTPRYLVIGTGKKITLECSQTMGHDKMYWYQQDPGMELHLIHYSYGVNSTEKGDLSSESTVSRIRTEHFPLTLESARPSHTSQYLCASSVFSELSSGNTIYFGEGSWLTVV.

V is TRBV7-2 and J is TRBJ1-2; 11 bases match TRBD1. The germline CDR1 and CDR2 sequences are SGHTA and FQGNSA. CDR3 length: 15 residues. With V trimmed by 4 bases and J by 4 bases, 5 bases remained unmatched. The CDR3, as DNA: TGTGCCAGCAGCTCGAGGACAGGGGGCATCTATGGCTACACCTTC. As protein: CASSSRTGGIYGYTF.

This clone was seen once. This chain joins TRBV5-4 and TRBJ1-1, with 7 bases fitting TRBD1. The CDR3 loop spans 12 amino acids. V lost 3 bases to trimming and J lost 11 bases; unmatched junction nucleotides: 7. Germline lookup yields CDR1 SGHNT and CDR2 YYREEE (reference sequence). CDR3 nucleotide sequence: TGTGCCAGCAGCTCCAAGACAGGGAGGGCTTTCTTT. Its protein is CASSSKTGRAFF.

The chain carries TRBV11-1 and TRBJ2-7, with a weak D call TRBD1 (5 bases). This CDR3 is 14 amino acids long. Trimming took off 2 bases at V and 1 base at J, with 9 bases between the two ends. Germline lookup yields CDR1 SGHAT and CDR2 FQDESV (reference sequence). In nucleotides, the CDR3 is TGTGCCAGCAGCTTATCAGGGTTATCCTACGAGCAGTACTTC. It yields the protein CASSLSGLSYEQYF. The whole variable domain, filled in from reference TRBV11-1 and TRBJ2-7, reads EAEVAQSPRYKITEKSQAVAFWCDPISGHATLYWYRQILGQGPELLVQFQDESVVDDSQLPKDRFSAERLKGVDSTLKIQPAELGDSAMYLCASSLSGLSYEQYFGPGTRLTVT.

The genes are TRBV5-5 and TRBJ2-5, with D possibly being TRBD2 (6 bases). The CDR3 is 17 amino acids. The ends were cut back, 4 bases at V and 0 bases at J, with 19 bases in the middle. In germline, CDR1 is SGHKS, CDR2 YYEKEE (reference sequence). CDR3 amino acids: CASSVAVADLYQETQYF. Written as DNA, the CDR3 is TGTGCCAGCAGCGTCGCGGTAGCGGACTTGTACCAAGAGACCCAGTACTTC. Complete variable domain (other parts from reference TRBV5-5 and TRBJ2-5): DAGVTQSPTHLIKTRGQQVTLRCSPISGHKSVSWYQQVLGQGPQFIFQYYEKEERGRGNFPDRFSARQFPNYSSELNVNALLLGDSALYLCASSVAVADLYQETQYFGPGTRLLVL.

V is TRBV7-8 and J is TRBJ1-4; D is unclear. Germline CDR1 SGHVS, CDR2 FQNEAQ. The CDR3 length is 16 residues. Trimming stripped 5 bases from V and 4 bases from J, with 17 bases between. CDR3 in amino acids: CASSGRLGSFNEKLFF. CDR3 DNA sequence: TGTGCCAGCAGCGGGCGCCTCGGGAGTTTTAATGAAAAACTGTTTTTT. The whole variable domain, filled in from reference TRBV7-8 and TRBJ1-4, reads GAGVSQSPRYKVAKRGQDVALRCDPISGHVSLFWYQQALGQGPEFLTYFQNEAQLDKSGLPSDRFFAERPEGSVSTLKIQRTQQEDSAVYLCASSGRLGSFNEKLFFGSGTQLSVL.

The rearrangement joins TRBV5-1 to TRBJ2-6, with TRBD1 matching over 7 bases. V shed 0 bases and J 4 bases; nucleotides not matched to a gene: 4. The CDR3 loop spans 16 amino acids. Per the germline V gene, CDR1 is SGHRS and CDR2 is YFSETQ. CDR3: CASSLGDRQGANVLTF. DNA of the CDR3: TGCGCCAGCAGCTTGGGGGACAGACAGGGGGCCAACGTCCTGACTTTC.

The chain recombines TRBV5-8 with TRBJ1-5; D may be TRBD1 (5 bases). This CDR3 comprises 16 residues. CDR1 is SGHTS, CDR2 YDEGEE, per germline. With 6 bases removed from V and 7 bases from J, the gap between germline ends came to 23 bases. Here the CDR3 DNA reads TGTGCCAGCAATCAAAGGGGAGGCAGGGTCGGGCAGCCCCAGCATTTT. Amino acids: CASNQRGGRVGQPQHF.

The V call is TRBV6-5, the J call TRBJ1-4; 10 nucleotides agree with TRBD1. CDR1 is MNHEY and CDR2 is SVGAGI in the germline V gene. The V and J ends lost 6 bases and 8 bases, in that order; junction bases with no gene match: 3. The CDR3 contains 13 residues. The CDR3 region has the DNA TGTGCCAGCAGGGACAGGGGGAAGGAAAAACTGTTTTTT. Translated: CASRDRGKEKLFF.

In regard to this clone: Other DNA sequences in this sample translate to the same CDR3. The chain uses TRBV12-3 or TRBV12-4 and TRBJ1-1, with D uncertain. Trimming removed 5 bases at V and 3 bases at J, with 4 bases between. The CDR3 length is 11 residues. The CDR3 spells CASSLHTEAFF. CDR3 bases: TGTGCCAGCAGTCTCCACACTGAAGCTTTCTTT.

V gene TRBV18 combines with J gene TRBJ1-2; D remains ambiguous. Trimming removed 0 bases from V and 8 bases from J, with 13 bases in between. This CDR3 is built from 14 residues. Germline V CDR1 and CDR2: KGHSH, LQKENI. The CDR3 coding sequence is TGTGCCAGCTCACCACCGGGGTCCCCGGGAGGCTACACCTTC. This codes for CASSPPGSPGGYTF.

The chain carries TRBV5-4 and TRBJ1-2; the match to TRBD1 covers 9 bases. CDR1 is SGHNT and CDR2 is YYREEE in the germline V gene (reference sequence). The CDR3 consists of 14 residues. Germline trimming cut 4 bases from V and 7 bases from J; bases unmatched to any gene: 8. The CDR3 region is CASSLTQGAVGYTF. Here the CDR3 DNA reads TGTGCCAGCAGCCTGACACAGGGGGCGGTTGGCTACACCTTC.

The chain recombines TRBV9 with TRBJ1-3; no definite D call. This CDR3 spans 14 amino acids. The V gene's germline CDR1 is SGDLS and CDR2 YYNGEE. V lost 0 bases and J lost 4, with 8 bases in between. CDR3 nucleotide sequence: TGTGCCAGCAGCGTAGTCCCCTCCGGAAACACCATATATTTT. This encodes CASSVVPSGNTIYF.

The DNA of the CDR3 is TGCAGTGCCATAAGCGGGACGGGCTACACCTTC. Translation: CSAISGTGYTF. The rearrangement links TRBV20-1 to TRBJ1-2; tentative D call: TRBD1 (5 bases). This CDR3 contains 11 residues. Trimming cost V 6 bases and J 8 bases, with 13 bases left between them. Germline V gene sequence: CDR1 DFQATT, CDR2 SNEGSKA (reference sequence).

V usage is TRBV4-3 and J usage is TRBJ1-4; 9 bases match TRBD1. V lost 3 bases to trimming and J lost 5 bases; unmatched junction nucleotides: 7. The germline CDR1 and CDR2 sequences are LGHNA and YSLEER. The CDR3 has 16 amino acids. The CDR3 protein is CASSQGLDRGNEKLFF. The CDR3 DNA is TGCGCCAGCAGCCAGGGGTTGGACAGGGGAAATGAAAAACTGTTTTTT.

The chain carries TRBV12-3 or TRBV12-4 and TRBJ1-3; the D is unclear. CDR3 length equals 12 residues. The ends were cut back, 1 base at V and 7 bases at J, with 5 bases in the middle. The DNA of the CDR3 is TGTGCCAGCAGTTTAGTTTCTAACACCATATATTTT. Translation: CASSLVSNTIYF.

The V call is TRBV2, the J call TRBJ1-3, with a possible D match to TRBD1 (5 bases). The length of the CDR3 is 12 residues. Germline V gives CDR1 SNHLY, CDR2 FYNNEI. Trimming stripped 7 bases from V and 8 bases from J, with 12 bases between. This chain's CDR3 is CASTLDSYTIYF. The CDR3 DNA follows: TGTGCCAGCACCCTAGACAGTTACACCATATATTTT.

The V and J genes are TRBV2 and TRBJ2-1, with D perhaps TRBD1 (6 bases). Germline V CDR1 and CDR2: SNHLY, FYNNEI. The CDR3 has 14 amino acids. Trimming removed 3 bases from V and 3 bases from J, with 9 bases in between. The CDR3 DNA sequence: TGTGCCAGCAGTGACAGGGGATACTACAATGAGCAGTTCTTC. Protein: CASSDRGYYNEQFF.

The chain recombines TRBV5-1 with TRBJ2-2; 7 positions agree with TRBD1. CDR1 is SGHRS and CDR2 is YFSETQ in the germline V gene. The CDR3 has 15 amino acids. V shed 1 base and J 3 bases; nucleotides not matched to a gene: 3. The DNA of the CDR3 is TGCGCCAGCAGCTTGACAGGGGTCGACACCGGGGAGCTGTTTTTT. Residues: CASSLTGVDTGELFF.

V gene TRBV20-1 combines with J gene TRBJ1-6, with D tentatively TRBD1 (5 bases). Germline CDR1 and CDR2: DFQATT and SNEGSKA (reference sequence). The CDR3 length is 13 residues. Trimming took off 3 bases at V and 9 bases at J, with 12 bases between the two ends. The CDR3 is CSASWQGSSPLHF. The CDR3 DNA reads as TGCAGTGCTAGTTGGCAGGGTAGTTCACCCCTCCACTTT.